This T cell receptor beta chain was profiled in a study of cytomegalovirus exposure and HLA in healthy donors. As for the study in general: Drawn from HLA-typed donors, about 85 million unique TCRs were held in an early data release.

The ends lost 4 bases at V and 5 bases at J; junction bases unmatched: 4. Germline V gene data show CDR1 as MNHNS and CDR2 as SASEGT. This CDR3 contains 13 residues. The PCR was carried out with 60 Vbeta primers and 13 Jbeta primers. TCRdb keeps only in-frame clones here, not all; method: immunoSEQ multiplex PCR. The sample has about 130,000 clones, roughly 82% seen once. The J gene is TRBJ2-7, the V gene TRBV6-1, with 8 bases that match TRBD1. The clonotype comes from a man aged 50 to 60 in good health and CMV-seronegative. The sequenced material came from PBMCs. The CDR3 loop reads CASSGQGPNEQYF. The CDR3 nucleotides are TGTGCCAGCAGTGGACAGGGGCCGAACGAGCAGTACTTC.